This paragraph covers one TCR beta chain sequence. The table lists this clone with many counts. Its cognate antigen has yet to be identified. Per-base quality was not reported, and no clone a single base away is much larger than it. TCRbeta CDR3 regions were amplified from genomic DNA by means of the immunoSEQ Assay, a bias-controlled multiplex PCR. The paper's data handling went like this. The number of nucleated cells in each sample was estimated from the amplification of reference gene primers within the assay. To quantify the absolute abundance of each unique TCRbeta CDR3 rearrangement, sequence reads were collapsed and filtered. For each sample, productive Simpson clonality was calculated as the square root of Simpson's diversity index over productive rearrangements. TCRdb took over this immuneACCESS table, retaining in-frame rearrangements with V and J assigned. Such tables are incomplete; in checked studies, under half of the missing clones stem from an unresolved V gene, and the remainder is unexplained. The V and J calls and clone size come from that table; D and trimming were worked out from the DNA. Within this sample are around 150,000 clones, with around 84% of them counted one time only. The ten largest clones represent roughly a fifth of the sample.

Based on the germline V gene (reference sequence), the CDR1 and CDR2 sequences are SEHNR and FQNEAQ. V is clipped by 3 bases and J by 0 bases, and the sequence between their germline boundaries is 11 bases long. The CDR3 contains 15 residues, cysteine and phenylalanine counted. CDR3 DNA is the only sequence kept; it has 45 bases, read in frame from the first base. The sample originates from a study of blood T cell repertoires in COVID-19 (dated by TCRdb to 2019 to 2021). For the study in its entirety: The collaborator samples originated in the United States, Italy and Spain and spanned the acute and convalescent phases of COVID-19. Samples were obtained from the ongoing ImmuneRACE study (first 160 participants) and from roughly 1,300 subjects provided by 6 global collaborators. The dataset comprised deeply sampled blood TCRbeta repertoires from subjects exposed to, actively infected with, or recovered from COVID-19. The repertoires were made available in a free public database intended to serve as a resource for research on the immune response to SARS-CoV-2. HLA class I and class II types, where available, came from metadata supplied by the sample provider rather than from assay-based typing. A de-identified subject ID, COVID-19 status, age in years and sex were almost always included in the sample metadata. The material from the prospective study consisted of cDNA or gDNA derived from T cells, B-cell-depleted T cells, or PBMCs. The full study reports these points: The amount of clinical and demographic metadata varied by source and participant and was provided uncurated.

Each collaborating institution followed its own protocols to collect whole blood in K2EDTA tubes. For TCRbeta analysis, collaborators shipped samples in one of three forms: frozen whole blood, isolated PBMCs, or DNA extracted from either of those sample types. This clonotype originated in a woman older than 75 with acute or convalescent COVID-19. Sequenced: peripheral blood. This receptor chain uses TRBV7-9 and TRBJ1-2; the D gene cannot be named for sure. The DNA is as follows: TGTGCCAGCAGCTTGGCTAGTCTAGCTAACTATGGCTACACCTTC. Translation gives CASSLASLANYGYTF.